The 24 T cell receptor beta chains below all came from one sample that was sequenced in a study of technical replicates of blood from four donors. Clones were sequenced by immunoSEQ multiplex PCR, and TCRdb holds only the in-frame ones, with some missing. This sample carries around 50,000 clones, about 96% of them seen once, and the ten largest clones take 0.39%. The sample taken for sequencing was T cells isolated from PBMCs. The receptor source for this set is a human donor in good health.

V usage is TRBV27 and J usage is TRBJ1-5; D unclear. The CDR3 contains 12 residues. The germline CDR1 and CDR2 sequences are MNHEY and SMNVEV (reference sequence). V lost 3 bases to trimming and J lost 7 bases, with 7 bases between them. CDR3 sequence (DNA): TGTGCCAGCAGTTTTCTCGGGCAGCCCCAGCATTTT. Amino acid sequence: CASSFLGQPQHF.

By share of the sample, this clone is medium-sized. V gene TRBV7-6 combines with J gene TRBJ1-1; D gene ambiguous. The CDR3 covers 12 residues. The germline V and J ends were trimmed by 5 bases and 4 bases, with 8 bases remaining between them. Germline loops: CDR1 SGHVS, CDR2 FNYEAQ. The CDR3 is CASSAVSTEAFF. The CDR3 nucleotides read TGTGCCAGCAGCGCAGTCAGCACTGAAGCTTTCTTT.

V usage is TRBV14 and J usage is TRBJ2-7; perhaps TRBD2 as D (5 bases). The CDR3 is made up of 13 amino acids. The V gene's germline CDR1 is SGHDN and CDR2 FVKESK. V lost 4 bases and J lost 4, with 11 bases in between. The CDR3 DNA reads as TGTGCCAGCAGCCCCGAGGGTCCATACGAGCAGTACTTC. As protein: CASSPEGPYEQYF.

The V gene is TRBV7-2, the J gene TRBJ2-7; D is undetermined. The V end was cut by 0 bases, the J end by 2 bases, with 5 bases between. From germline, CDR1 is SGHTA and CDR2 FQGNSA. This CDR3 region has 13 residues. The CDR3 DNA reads TGTGCCAGCAGCTTAGCAGAGACCTACGAGCAGTACTTC. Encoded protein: CASSLAETYEQYF.

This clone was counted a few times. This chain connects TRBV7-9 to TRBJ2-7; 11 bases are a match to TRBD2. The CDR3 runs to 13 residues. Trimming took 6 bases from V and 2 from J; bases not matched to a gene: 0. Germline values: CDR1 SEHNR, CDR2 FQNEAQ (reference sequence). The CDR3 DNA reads TGTGCCAGCAGTAGCGGGAGGGCCTACGAGCAGTACTTC. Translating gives CASSSGRAYEQYF.

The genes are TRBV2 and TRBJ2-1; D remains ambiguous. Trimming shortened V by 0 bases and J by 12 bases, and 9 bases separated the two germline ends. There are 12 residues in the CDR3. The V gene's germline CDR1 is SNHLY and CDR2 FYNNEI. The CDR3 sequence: CASSEAYSGQFF. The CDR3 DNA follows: TGTGCCAGCAGTGAAGCGTATTCGGGGCAGTTCTTC. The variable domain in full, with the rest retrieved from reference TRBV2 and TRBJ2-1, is EPEVTQTPSHQVTQMGQEVILRCVPISNHLYFYWYRQILGQKVEFLVSFYNNEISEKSEIFDDQFSVERPDGSNFTLKIRSTKLEDSAMYFCASSEAYSGQFFGPGTRLTVL.

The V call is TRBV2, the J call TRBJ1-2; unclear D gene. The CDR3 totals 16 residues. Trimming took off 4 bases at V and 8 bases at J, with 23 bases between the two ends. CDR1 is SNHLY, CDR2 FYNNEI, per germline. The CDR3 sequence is CASSVDSSGTVGGYTF. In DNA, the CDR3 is TGTGCCAGCAGTGTGGACTCGTCAGGTACGGTCGGAGGCTACACCTTC. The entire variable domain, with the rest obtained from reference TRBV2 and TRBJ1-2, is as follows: EPEVTQTPSHQVTQMGQEVILRCVPISNHLYFYWYRQILGQKVEFLVSFYNNEISEKSEIFDDQFSVERPDGSNFTLKIRSTKLEDSAMYFCASSVDSSGTVGGYTFGSGTRLTVV.

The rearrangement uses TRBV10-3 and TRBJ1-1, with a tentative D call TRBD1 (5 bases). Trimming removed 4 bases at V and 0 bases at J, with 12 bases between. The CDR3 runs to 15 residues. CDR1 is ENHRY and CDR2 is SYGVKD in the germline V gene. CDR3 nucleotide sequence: TGTGCCATCAGTGGAGGCGGGGCAGTGAACACTGAAGCTTTCTTT. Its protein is CAISGGGAVNTEAFF.

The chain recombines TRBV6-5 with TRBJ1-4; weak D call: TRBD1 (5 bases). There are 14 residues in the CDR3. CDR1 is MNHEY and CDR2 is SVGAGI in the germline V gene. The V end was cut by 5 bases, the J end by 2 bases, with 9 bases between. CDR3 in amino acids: CASSGRATNEKLFF. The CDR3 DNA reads TGTGCCAGCAGTGGCAGGGCCACTAATGAAAAACTGTTTTTT.

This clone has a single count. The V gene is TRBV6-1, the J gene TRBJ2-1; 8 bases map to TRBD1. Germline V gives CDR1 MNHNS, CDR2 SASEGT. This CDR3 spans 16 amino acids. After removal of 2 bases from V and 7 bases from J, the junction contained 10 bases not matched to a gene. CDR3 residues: CASSEQGQEPFNEQFF. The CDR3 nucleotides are TGTGCCAGCAGTGAACAGGGACAGGAACCCTTTAATGAGCAGTTCTTC.

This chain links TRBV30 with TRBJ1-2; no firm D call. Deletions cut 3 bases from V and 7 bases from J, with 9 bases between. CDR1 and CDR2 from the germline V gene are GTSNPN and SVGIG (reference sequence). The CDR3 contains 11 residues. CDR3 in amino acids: CAWRRSGGYTF. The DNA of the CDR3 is TGTGCCTGGAGGAGATCAGGTGGCTACACCTTC.

The DNA for the CDR3 is TGTGCCAGCCGCGGACTTAAACCCCAAAGGAAGGTTTACGAGCAGTACTTC. It specifies CASRGLKPQRKVYEQYF. This chain links TRBV6-9 with TRBJ2-7, with D perhaps TRBD2 (5 bases). Germline V gives CDR1 MNHGY, CDR2 SVAAGI. The CDR3 totals 17 residues. V was shortened by 8 bases and J by 4 bases, with 27 bases between the two germline ends.

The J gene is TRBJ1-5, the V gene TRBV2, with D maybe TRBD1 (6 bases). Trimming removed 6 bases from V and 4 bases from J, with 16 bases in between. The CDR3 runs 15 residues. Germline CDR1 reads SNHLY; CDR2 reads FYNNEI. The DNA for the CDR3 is TGTGCCAGCAGGGGAACAGGGTCTCAAAATCAGCCCCAGCATTTT. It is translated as CASRGTGSQNQPQHF.

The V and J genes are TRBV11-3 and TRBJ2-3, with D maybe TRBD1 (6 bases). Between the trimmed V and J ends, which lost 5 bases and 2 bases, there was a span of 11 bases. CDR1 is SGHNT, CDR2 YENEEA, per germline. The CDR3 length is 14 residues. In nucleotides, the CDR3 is TGTGCCAGCAGCCTGAGGGACAACACAGATACGCAGTATTTT. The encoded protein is CASSLRDNTDTQYF.

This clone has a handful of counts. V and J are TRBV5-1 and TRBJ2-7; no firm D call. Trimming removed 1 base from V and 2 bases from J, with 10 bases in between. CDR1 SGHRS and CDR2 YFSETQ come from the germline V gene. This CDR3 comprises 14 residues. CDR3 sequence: CASSLTVETYEQYF. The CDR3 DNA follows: TGCGCCAGCAGCTTGACAGTCGAGACCTACGAGCAGTACTTC.

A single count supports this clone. DNA of the CDR3: TGCGCCAGCAGCCAACAGACTAGCGGGAGCGATGAGCAGTTCTTC. Its protein product is CASSQQTSGSDEQFF. The chain joins TRBV4-3 to TRBJ2-1; TRBD2 matches at 12 bases. This CDR3 has 15 amino acids. The germline V gene has CDR1 LGHNA and CDR2 YSLEER. The ends lost 2 bases at V and 8 bases at J; junction bases unmatched: 4.

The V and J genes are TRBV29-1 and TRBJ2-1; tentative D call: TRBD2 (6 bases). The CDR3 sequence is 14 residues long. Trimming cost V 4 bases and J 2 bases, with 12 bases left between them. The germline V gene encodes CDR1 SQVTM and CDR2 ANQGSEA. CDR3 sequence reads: CSVVRPGAYNEQFF. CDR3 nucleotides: TGCAGCGTTGTCCGGCCGGGAGCCTACAATGAGCAGTTCTTC.

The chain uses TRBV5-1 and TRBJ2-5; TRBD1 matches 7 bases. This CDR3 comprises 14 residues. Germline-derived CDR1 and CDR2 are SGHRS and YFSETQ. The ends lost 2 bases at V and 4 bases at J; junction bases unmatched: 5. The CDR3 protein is CASSLTGARETQYF. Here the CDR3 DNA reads TGCGCCAGCAGCTTAACAGGGGCACGAGAGACCCAGTACTTC.

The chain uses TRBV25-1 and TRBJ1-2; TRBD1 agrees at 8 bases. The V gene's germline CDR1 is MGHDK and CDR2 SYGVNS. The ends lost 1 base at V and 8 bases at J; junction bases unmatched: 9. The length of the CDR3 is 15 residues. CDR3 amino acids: CASSEFSTGDRGYTF. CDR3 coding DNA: TGTGCCAGCAGTGAATTCTCGACAGGGGACAGGGGCTACACCTTC.

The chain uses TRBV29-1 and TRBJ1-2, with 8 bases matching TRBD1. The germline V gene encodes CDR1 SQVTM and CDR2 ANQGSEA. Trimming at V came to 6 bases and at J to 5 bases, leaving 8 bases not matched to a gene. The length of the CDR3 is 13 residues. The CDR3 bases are TGCAGCGTGACCCCGGGACAGGTTTATGGCTACACCTTC. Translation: CSVTPGQVYGYTF.

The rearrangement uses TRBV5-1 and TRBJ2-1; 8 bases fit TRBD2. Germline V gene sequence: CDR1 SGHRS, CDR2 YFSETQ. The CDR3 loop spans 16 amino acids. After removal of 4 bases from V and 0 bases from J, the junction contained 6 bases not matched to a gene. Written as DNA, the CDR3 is TGCGCCAGCAGCCCGGACACTAGCGGCTCCTACAATGAGCAGTTCTTC. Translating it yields CASSPDTSGSYNEQFF.

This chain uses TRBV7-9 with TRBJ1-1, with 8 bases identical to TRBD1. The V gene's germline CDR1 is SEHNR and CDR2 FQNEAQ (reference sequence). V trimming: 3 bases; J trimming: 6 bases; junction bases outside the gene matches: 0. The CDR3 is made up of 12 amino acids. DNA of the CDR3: TGTGCCAGCAGCTTGACAGGGGCTGAAGCTTTCTTT. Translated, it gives CASSLTGAEAFF.

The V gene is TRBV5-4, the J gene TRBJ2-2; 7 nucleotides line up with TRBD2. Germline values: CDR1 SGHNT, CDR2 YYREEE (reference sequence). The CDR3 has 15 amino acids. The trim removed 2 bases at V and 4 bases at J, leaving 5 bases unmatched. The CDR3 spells CASSFSGSITGELFF. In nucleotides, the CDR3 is TGTGCCAGCAGCTTTAGCGGGTCAATCACCGGGGAGCTGTTTTTT.

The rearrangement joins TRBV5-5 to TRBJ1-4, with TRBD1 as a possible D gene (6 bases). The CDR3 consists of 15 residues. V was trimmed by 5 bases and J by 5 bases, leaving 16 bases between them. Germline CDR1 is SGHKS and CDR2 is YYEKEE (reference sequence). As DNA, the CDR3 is TGTGCCAGCAGATGGGGGGGGCGCTTAAATGAAAAACTGTTTTTT. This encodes CASRWGGRLNEKLFF.